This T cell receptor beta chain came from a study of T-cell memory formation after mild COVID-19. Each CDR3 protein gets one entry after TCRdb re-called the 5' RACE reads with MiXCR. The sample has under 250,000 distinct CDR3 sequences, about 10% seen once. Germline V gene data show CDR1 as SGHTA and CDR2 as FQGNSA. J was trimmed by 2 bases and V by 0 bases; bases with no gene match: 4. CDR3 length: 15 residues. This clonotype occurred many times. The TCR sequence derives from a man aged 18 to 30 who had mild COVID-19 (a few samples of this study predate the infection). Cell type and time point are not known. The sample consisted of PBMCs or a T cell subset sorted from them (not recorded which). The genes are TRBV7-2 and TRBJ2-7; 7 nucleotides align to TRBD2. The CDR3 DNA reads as TGTGCCAGCAGCTTAGCCGGGGGGAACACCTACGAGCAGTACTTC. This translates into CASSLAGGNTYEQYF.